Listed below are T cell receptor beta chains from one sample, sequenced in a study of OX40 agonist ivuxolimab in advanced cancers. Libraries were prepared by immunoSEQ multiplex PCR; TCRdb keeps only in-frame clonotypes and omits some of them. The repertoire holds more than 60,000 clones, with about nine tenths as singletons. The starting material was CD4+ or CD8+ T cells sorted from blood, obtained in a trial of the OX40 agonist ivuxolimab. The source is an adult with an advanced solid tumor such as melanoma, head and neck, liver or kidney cancer. The CDR3 runs from the conserved cysteine through the conserved F or W. The order of the fields is J gene, V gene, D gene, CDR3 length, clone size, CDR3 DNA, CDR3 protein. A D gene is named only where the DNA matches it firmly. Not all rows give a size; the values are once, few, many and, for expanded clones, a class.

TRBJ2-2 | TRBV5-1 | NA | 15 | NA | TGCGCCAGCAGTCAGATGGGGCAGAACACCGGGGAGCTGTTTTTT | CASSQMGQNTGELFF
TRBJ2-3 | TRBV28 | NA | 15 | NA | TGTGCCAGCAGTCGGAGTAGACAGGGCACAGATACGCAGTATTTT | CASSRSRQGTDTQYF
TRBJ1-3 | TRBV5-1 | NA | 15 | few | TGCGCCAGCAGCTTGAACCCGAGCTCTGGAAACACCATATATTTT | CASSLNPSSGNTIYF
TRBJ2-5 | TRBV30 | TRBD2 | 17 | NA | TGTGCCTGGAGTGTAGGTGCTAGCGGGAGAGGCCAAGAGACCCAGTACTTC | CAWSVGASGRGQETQYF
TRBJ1-1 | TRBV28 | TRBD1 | 15 | NA | TGTGCCAGCAGTTTAATGGAGGGGGCCAACACTGAAGCTTTCTTT | CASSLMEGANTEAFF
TRBJ1-1 | TRBV7-9 | NA | 15 | few | TGTGCCAGCAGCCCAGACGGACAGTTGAACACTGAAGCTTTCTTT | CASSPDGQLNTEAFF
TRBJ2-1 | TRBV19 | TRBD2 | 15 | NA | TGTGCCAGTAAGGAATTACTAGCGGGGTTCAATGAGCAGTTCTTC | CASKELLAGFNEQFF
TRBJ1-4 | TRBV10-3 | NA | 15 | NA | TGTGCCATCAGTGAGTTCCAGGGGTTGGGTGAAAAACTGTTTTTT | CAISEFQGLGEKLFF
TRBJ2-7 | TRBV29-1 | TRBD1 | 14 | NA | TGCAGCGTTGCAGAGACAGGGGGCTCCTACGAGCAGTACTTC | CSVAETGGSYEQYF
TRBJ1-5 | TRBV6-1 | NA | 15 | NA | TGTGCCAGCAGTCCGGACAGCCTAAGCAATCAGCCCCAGCATTTT | CASSPDSLSNQPQHF
TRBJ1-1 | TRBV11-3 | NA | 13 | NA | TGTGCCAGCAGCTTCACCAAGAACACTGAAGCTTTCTTT | CASSFTKNTEAFF
TRBJ2-2 | TRBV12-5 | TRBD2 | 15 | few | TGTGCTAGTGGTTTGGCTAGCGGGAGTCCCGGGGAGCTGTTTTTT | CASGLASGSPGELFF
TRBJ2-3 | TRBV7-6 | TRBD2 | 18 | NA | TGTGCCAGCAGTTTCCAACCGGGACTAGCGGGAGGGACAGATACGCAGTATTTT | CASSFQPGLAGGTDTQYF
TRBJ2-5 | TRBV5-1 | NA | 14 | NA | TGCGCCAGCAGCCCCCCTAGGCCGGGGGAGACCCAGTACTTC | CASSPPRPGETQYF
TRBJ2-5 | TRBV28 | NA | 16 | NA | TGTGCCAGCAGTTTATTAGGGTCGGGGTTCCAAGAGACCCAGTACTTC | CASSLLGSGFQETQYF
TRBJ2-7 | TRBV7-2 | NA | 15 | NA | TGTGCCAGCAGCTTAGGTCCTGGGGAAGGCTACGAGCAGTACTTC | CASSLGPGEGYEQYF
TRBJ1-2 | TRBV19 | NA | 14 | NA | TGTGCCAGTAGTACAACCGGACAGCCCTATGGCTACACCTTC | CASSTTGQPYGYTF
TRBJ2-1 | TRBV9 | TRBD1 | 15 | NA | TGTGCCAGCAGCGTAGGGACAGGGGGTTACAATGAGCAGTTCTTC | CASSVGTGGYNEQFF
TRBJ2-1 | TRBV27 | NA | 12 | NA | TGTGCCAGCAGTGGGCGGTACAATGAGCAGTTCTTC | CASSGRYNEQFF
TRBJ1-4 | TRBV5-6 | TRBD1 | 14 | NA | TGTGCCAGCAGCTTGAGGGGGACAGCGGAAAAACTGTTTTTT | CASSLRGTAEKLFF
TRBJ2-5 | TRBV7-9 | TRBD1 | 14 | NA | TGTGCCAGCAGCATCGGACAGGGGCAAGAGACCCAGTACTTC | CASSIGQGQETQYF
TRBJ1-1 | TRBV11-2 | NA | 14 | NA | TGTGCCAGCAGCTTTATGGGGGGTCAAATTGAAGCTTTCTTT | CASSFMGGQIEAFF
TRBJ1-2 | TRBV4-1 | TRBD1 | 15 | NA | TGCGCCAGCAGCGGACAGGGGGGGCCATGGGATGGCTACACCTTC | CASSGQGGPWDGYTF
TRBJ2-5 | TRBV18 | NA | 17 | NA | TGTGCCAGCTCACGATATATAGACAGGCGAGTCCAAGAGACCCAGTACTTC | CASSRYIDRRVQETQYF
TRBJ2-3 | TRBV5-1 | NA | 15 | NA | TGCGCCAGCAGCCCCCTTAACCCCCGAACGGATACGCAGTATTTT | CASSPLNPRTDTQYF
TRBJ1-1 | TRBV28 | TRBD1 | 15 | NA | TGTGCCAGCAGTACCCAGGGGGGCTTGGGCACTGAAGCTTTCTTT | CASSTQGGLGTEAFF
TRBJ1-2 | TRBV7-8 | TRBD1 | 18 | NA | TGTGCCAGCAGCTTAGATAGAACCGGGACAGGTACCCTACTAGGCTACACCTTC | CASSLDRTGTGTLLGYTF
TRBJ2-2 | TRBV18 | NA | 18 | NA | TGTGCCAGCTCACCACCTCTCGGCAGCTTAAGGAGCACCGGGGAGCTGTTTTTT | CASSPPLGSLRSTGELFF
TRBJ2-4 | TRBV6-1 | NA | 15 | NA | TGTGCCAGCAGAGGGACCCAACCAGCCAAAAACATTCAGTACTTC | CASRGTQPAKNIQYF
TRBJ1-2 | TRBV6-6 | NA | 13 | NA | TGTGCCAGCAGTTACGCACAGCCCTATGGCTACACCTTC | CASSYAQPYGYTF
TRBJ2-3 | TRBV27 | TRBD2 | 16 | NA | TGTGCCAGCAGACTCCTAGCGGGAGGCCGCACAGATACGCAGTATTTT | CASRLLAGGRTDTQYF
TRBJ2-7 | TRBV7-2 | TRBD1 | 15 | NA | TGTGCCAGCAGCTCCAGGGGGATGACCTTTGACGAGCAGTACTTC | CASSSRGMTFDEQYF
TRBJ2-2 | TRBV9 | NA | 17 | NA | TGTGCCAGCAGCGAAGGGGCGACAAGTCGTGGCACCGGGGAGCTGTTTTTT | CASSEGATSRGTGELFF
TRBJ2-3 | TRBV21-1 | NA | 16 | NA | TGTGCCAGCAGTACGCTAGCGGGAGTCTTTCCAGATACGCAGTATTTT | CASSTLAGVFPDTQYF
TRBJ2-3 | TRBV11-2 | TRBD2 | 16 | NA | TGTGCCAGCAGCTTGGTAGGCGGGAGTAGCACAGATACGCAGTATTTT | CASSLVGGSSTDTQYF
TRBJ2-2 | TRBV19 | TRBD2 | 16 | NA | TGTGCCAGTAGTGAAGCGACTAGCTTAAACACCGGGGAGCTGTTTTTT | CASSEATSLNTGELFF
TRBJ2-5 | TRBV29-1 | TRBD1 | 13 | NA | TGCAGCTCGGGACAGGGATTGGAAGAGACCCAGTACTTC | CSSGQGLEETQYF
TRBJ1-1 | TRBV30 | NA | 13 | NA | TGTGCCTGGAGATCCCAGATGAACACTGAAGCTTTCTTT | CAWRSQMNTEAFF
TRBJ1-5 | TRBV29-1 | TRBD1 | 13 | NA | TGCAGCGTAGGGACAGGGGCAAATCAGCCCCAGCATTTT | CSVGTGANQPQHF
TRBJ2-5 | TRBV7-2 | TRBD2 | 17 | NA | TGTGCCAGCAGCTTAGTCGCGGTGACTAGCGGGGGTGAGACCCAGTACTTC | CASSLVAVTSGGETQYF
TRBJ2-7 | TRBV5-1 | TRBD2 | 17 | NA | TGCGCCAGCAGCTTCGGGACTAGCGGCATAAGCTCCTACGAGCAGTACTTC | CASSFGTSGISSYEQYF
TRBJ2-7 | TRBV15 | TRBD1 | 14 | NA | TGTGCCACCAGCACCTGGGACAGGGGGCTCGAGCAGTACTTC | CATSTWDRGLEQYF
TRBJ2-3 | TRBV6-5 | TRBD2 | 14 | NA | TGTGCCAGCAGATCTAGCGGGGGGGGAGATACGCAGTATTTT | CASRSSGGGDTQYF
TRBJ2-7 | TRBV7-7 | NA | 13 | NA | TGTGCCAGCAGCTTAGCGCAGAGCTACGAGCAGTACTTC | CASSLAQSYEQYF
TRBJ2-2 | TRBV7-8 | TRBD2 | 18 | NA | TGTGCCAGCAGCTTAGGCGGACTAGCGGGGGGCCTAACCGGGGAGCTGTTTTTT | CASSLGGLAGGLTGELFF
TRBJ2-7 | TRBV28 | TRBD1 | 18 | NA | TGTGCCAGCTTAGGCTTAAAACGGACAGGGGGCGTCCCATACGAGCAGTACTTC | CASLGLKRTGGVPYEQYF
TRBJ1-6 | TRBV2 | NA | 15 | few | TGTGCCAGCAGTTGGGGAGGGGAGGGTAATTCACCCCTCCACTTT | CASSWGGEGNSPLHF
TRBJ2-3 | TRBV7-2 | TRBD2 | 16 | once | TGTGCCAGCAGCTCCCTAGCGGGAGTGGCGACAGATACGCAGTATTTT | CASSSLAGVATDTQYF